The 21 T cell receptor beta chains below all came from one sample that was sequenced in a study of blood T cell repertoires in COVID-19. Clones were read by immunoSEQ multiplex PCR, and TCRdb kept only the in-frame ones, dropping some. The table records 150,000 to 190,000 clones, 84% of them present only once. The sequenced material came from PBMCs or T cells enriched from blood (not recorded which). Source of these receptors: a man aged 45-60 years who had recovered from COVID-19.

This clone showed up just a few times. This chain connects TRBV6-1 to TRBJ1-6; a possible D gene is TRBD1 (6 bases). The CDR3 has 14 amino acids. V lost 2 bases, J lost 4 bases, and 6 bases lay in between. Germline V gene data show CDR1 as MNHNS and CDR2 as SASEGT. The chain's CDR3 is CASSEQGYNSPLHF. The CDR3 DNA reads TGTGCCAGCAGTGAACAGGGGTATAATTCACCCCTCCACTTT.

This clone was detected a few times. This rearrangement joins TRBV7-2 to TRBJ2-7; TRBD2 agrees at 13 bases. The CDR3 consists of 17 residues. Germline values: CDR1 SGHTA, CDR2 FQGNSA. V dropped 5 bases and J dropped 4; count of bases not matched to a gene: 11. The CDR3 DNA follows: TGTGCCAGCAGCGGAGAAGTACTAGCGGGGGGGCGATACGAGCAGTACTTC. Its translation is CASSGEVLAGGRYEQYF.

This chain joins TRBV15 and TRBJ1-5; TRBD1 matches at 7 bases. With V trimmed by 1 base and J by 7 bases, 7 bases remained unmatched. Germline CDR1 reads LNHNV; CDR2 reads YYDKDF (reference sequence). This CDR3 contains 15 residues. In DNA form, the CDR3 reads TGTGCCACCAGCAGAGTCGGGACAGAGGACCAGCCCCAGCATTTT. Encoded protein: CATSRVGTEDQPQHF.

The chain joins TRBV30 to TRBJ2-1; 7 positions agree with TRBD2. Germline V gene data show CDR1 as GTSNPN and CDR2 as SVGIG (reference sequence). The CDR3 loop spans 15 amino acids. V trimming: 1 base; J trimming: 2 bases; junction bases outside the gene matches: 5. CDR3 amino acids: CAWSGLGGTYNEQFF. CDR3 coding DNA: TGTGCCTGGAGTGGGTTGGGGGGGACCTACAATGAGCAGTTCTTC.

V usage is TRBV19 and J usage is TRBJ2-3; 8 bases align to TRBD1. Germline V CDR1 and CDR2: LNHDA, SQIVND (reference sequence). This CDR3 has 16 amino acids. The V segment lost 4 bases and the J segment 5 bases; nucleotides outside the gene matches: 11. This CDR3 is CASSKGDRGIIDTQYF. The CDR3 DNA reads as TGTGCCAGTAGTAAGGGAGACAGGGGAATCATAGATACGCAGTATTTT.

The chain combines TRBV4-1 with TRBJ2-1; D uncertain. Germline values: CDR1 MGHRA, CDR2 YSYEKL. V lost 1 base and J lost 10, with 8 bases in between. The CDR3 is 12 residues long. The CDR3 DNA sequence: TGCGCCAGCAGCCAAGGGTCGCGGGAGCAGTTCTTC. Translated, it gives CASSQGSREQFF.

This clone has a handful of counts. The rearrangement links TRBV15 to TRBJ2-5; 12 bases map to TRBD2. V shed 1 base, J shed 6 bases, and the junction held 6 bases outside the gene matches. The CDR3 loop spans 16 amino acids. CDR1 is LNHNV, CDR2 YYDKDF, per germline (reference sequence). The CDR3 is CATSRVPSGGAQTQYF. In nucleotides, the CDR3 is TGTGCCACCAGCAGAGTCCCTAGCGGGGGGGCACAGACCCAGTACTTC.

The genes are TRBV11-2 and TRBJ2-5; 7 bases fit TRBD1. J was trimmed by 7 bases and V by 0 bases; bases with no gene match: 8. The V gene's germline CDR1 is SGHAT and CDR2 FQNNGV. The CDR3 has 15 residues. CDR3 in amino acids: CASSLEGQPLGTQYF. As DNA, the CDR3 is TGTGCCAGCAGCTTAGAGGGACAGCCGTTGGGGACCCAGTACTTC. The full variable domain, with the rest looked up from reference TRBV11-2 and TRBJ2-5, is EAGVAQSPRYKIIEKRQSVAFWCNPISGHATLYWYQQILGQGPKLLIQFQNNGVVDDSQLPKDRFSAERLKGVDSTLKIQPAKLEDSAVYLCASSLEGQPLGTQYFGPGTRLLVL.

The V gene is TRBV19, the J gene TRBJ2-1; 9 bases line up with TRBD2. CDR1 is LNHDA and CDR2 is SQIVND in the germline V gene (reference sequence). Germline trimming cut 6 bases from V and 7 bases from J; bases unmatched to any gene: 13. CDR3 length: 16 residues. DNA for the CDR3: TGTGCCAGTAGCCCGCCCTCGCGGGGGGGTCGAAATGAGCAGTTCTTC. The encoded protein is CASSPPSRGGRNEQFF.

The chain couples TRBV5-1 to TRBJ2-7, with 7 nucleotides matching TRBD1. CDR1 is SGHRS, CDR2 YFSETQ, per germline. The V gene end was trimmed by 0 bases and the J gene end by 4 bases; junction bases not matched to a gene: 4. There are 14 residues in the CDR3. CDR3 loop: CASSLGGGTYEQYF. CDR3 sequence (DNA): TGCGCCAGCAGCTTGGGAGGGGGCACTTACGAGCAGTACTTC.

V and J are TRBV11-3 and TRBJ1-6, with 9 bases fitting TRBD1. Trimming removed 6 bases from V and 10 bases from J; junction bases left unmatched: 10. Per germline, CDR1 SGHNT and CDR2 YENEEA. The CDR3 contains 15 residues. The CDR3 nucleotides are TGTGCCAGCAGGCGTGGACAGGGGACGGGATCACCCCTCCACTTT. Translation: CASRRGQGTGSPLHF.

This chain joins TRBV7-9 and TRBJ2-7, with D perhaps TRBD1 (6 bases). Germline lookup yields CDR1 SEHNR and CDR2 FQNEAQ (reference sequence). The CDR3 runs 13 residues. With 5 bases removed from V and 5 bases from J, the gap between germline ends came to 13 bases. The CDR3 sequence: CASSPQGLDEQYF. The CDR3 DNA follows: TGTGCCAGCAGCCCACAGGGTTTGGACGAGCAGTACTTC.

This clone was observed once. The chain couples TRBV19 to TRBJ2-3, with 7 nucleotides matching TRBD1. This CDR3 spans 14 amino acids. Germline V gene lookup returns CDR1 LNHDA and CDR2 SQIVND (reference sequence). The V segment lost 3 bases and the J segment 4 bases; nucleotides outside the gene matches: 4. CDR3 DNA sequence: TGTGCCAGTAGTATTAAGGGGGCTTCAGATACGCAGTATTTT. It translates to CASSIKGASDTQYF. Combining the CDR3 with reference TRBV19 and TRBJ2-3 gives the whole variable domain DGGITQSPKYLFRKEGQNVTLSCEQNLNHDAMYWYRQDPGQGLRLIYYSQIVNDFQKGDIAEGYSVSREKKESFPLTVTSAQKNPTAFYLCASSIKGASDTQYFGPGTRLTVL.

The rearrangement uses TRBV19 and TRBJ2-1; TRBD1 might be the D (6 bases). CDR1 LNHDA and CDR2 SQIVND come from the germline V gene (reference sequence). CDR3 length: 16 amino acids. Trimming left V 0 bases short and J 7 bases short, with 16 bases between. The CDR3 loop is CASSIEHRALVNEQFF. Here the CDR3 DNA reads TGTGCCAGTAGTATAGAGCACAGGGCTCTGGTAAATGAGCAGTTCTTC.

The V and J genes are TRBV6-5 and TRBJ1-1; 7 nucleotides align to TRBD1. Unmatched junction bases numbered 7, after V lost 7 bases and J lost 2 bases. Per germline, CDR1 MNHEY and CDR2 SVGAGI. The CDR3 covers 14 residues. The CDR3 coding sequence is TGTGCCAGCACGAGGGACAGACTAAACACTGAAGCTTTCTTT. It encodes CASTRDRLNTEAFF.

The V and J genes are TRBV29-1 and TRBJ1-2; 8 bases align to TRBD1. Trimming took 7 bases from V and 4 from J; bases not matched to a gene: 11. The CDR3 sequence is 14 residues long. Germline assignment: CDR1 SQVTM and CDR2 ANQGSEA. CDR3 in DNA: TGCAGCGCTTCGTCCAACAGGGGGATCTATGGCTACACCTTC. As protein: CSASSNRGIYGYTF.

J is TRBJ2-2 and V is TRBV4-3; 9 bases line up with TRBD1. Per the germline V gene, CDR1 is LGHNA and CDR2 is YSLEER. The CDR3 length is 16 residues. Trimming took 3 bases from V and 4 from J; bases not matched to a gene: 6. CDR3 sequence: CASSQAGTGITGELFF. The CDR3, as DNA: TGCGCCAGCAGCCAGGCCGGGACAGGGATCACCGGGGAGCTGTTTTTT.

The chain links TRBV5-5 to TRBJ1-5; D is unresolved. Trimming cost V 1 base and J 2 bases, with 10 bases left between them. The CDR3 consists of 15 residues. CDR1 and CDR2 (germline): SGHKS, YYEKEE (reference sequence). This CDR3 reads CASSLLSGGNQPQHF. The CDR3, as DNA: TGTGCCAGCAGCTTGCTATCAGGTGGCAATCAGCCCCAGCATTTT.

The CDR3: CASSFLFAGELFF. CDR3 nucleotide sequence: TGTGCCAGCAGCTTCCTGTTTGCCGGGGAGCTGTTTTTT. The rearrangement links TRBV7-9 to TRBJ2-2; D not certain. There are 13 residues in the CDR3. From germline, CDR1 is SEHNR and CDR2 FQNEAQ (reference sequence). Trimming cost V 3 bases and J 6 bases, with 8 bases left between them. The full variable domain, with the rest looked up from reference TRBV7-9 and TRBJ2-2, is DTGVSQNPRHKITKRGQNVTFRCDPISEHNRLYWYRQTLGQGPEFLTYFQNEAQLEKSRLLSDRFSAERPKGSFSTLEIQRTEQGDSAMYLCASSFLFAGELFFGEGSRLTVL.

This chain links TRBV5-4 with TRBJ2-7, with 8 positions matching TRBD1. V was clipped by 0 bases and J by 1 base; unmatched bases: 3. In germline, CDR1 is SGHNT, CDR2 YYREEE (reference sequence). This CDR3 region has 15 residues. CDR3 protein: CASSLGQGLSYEQYF. DNA for the CDR3: TGTGCCAGCAGCTTGGGACAGGGGTTATCCTACGAGCAGTACTTC.

The chain has TRBV11-2 and TRBJ2-1, with TRBD2 matching over 8 bases. The length of the CDR3 is 16 residues. Germline V CDR1 and CDR2: SGHAT, FQNNGV. V gave up 5 bases and J gave up 7 bases; unmatched junction bases: 13. CDR3 sequence (DNA): TGTGCCAGCAGCCGGGGGGGACGGGGTTTACAAAATGAGCAGTTCTTC. Its protein is CASSRGGRGLQNEQFF.